Listed below are T cell receptor beta chains from one sample, sequenced in a study of Graves' ophthalmopathy and Graves' hyperthyroidism. TCRdb passed the multiplex PCR reads through MiXCR, listing each CDR3 protein once. This sample yields roughly 1.1 million distinct CDR3 sequences, of which roughly 35% are seen a single time; 8.5% to 14% belongs to the top ten. Sequenced input: peripheral blood or thyroid tissue (not recorded which). The receptors were sampled from an adult man with Graves' hyperthyroidism. Both conserved end residues are part of each CDR3.

j_gene	v_gene	CDR3aa
TRBJ1-4	TRBV29-1	CSVRGTGVREKLFF
TRBJ1-1	TRBV6-1	CASILSGGSMDTEAFF
TRBJ1-2	TRBV10-3	CAISPSLGRDNYGYTF
TRBJ1-1	TRBV5-4	CASSPRRENTEAFF
TRBJ2-5	TRBV5-8	CASSLDPTQETQYF
TRBJ2-7	TRBV7-8	CASSLGTEAFYEQYF
TRBJ2-6	TRBV19	CASSTEGWHSGANVLTF
TRBJ2-2	TRBV6-5	CASSYGTDGLTGELFF
TRBJ1-6	TRBV9	CASSDPLHF
TRBJ1-1	TRBV12-3/TRBV12-4	CASRLTGGNTGWNTEAFF
TRBJ2-5	TRBV10-3	CAIRGSGTQYF
TRBJ1-4	TRBV11-2	CASSDRDTNEKLFF
TRBJ2-7	TRBV4-1	CASSQVAGRVEQYF
TRBJ1-5	TRBV29-1	CSVALGDAHNQPQHF
TRBJ2-2	TRBV11-3	CASSPDTGVIDTGELFF
TRBJ2-1	TRBV9	CASSGTSYNEQFF
TRBJ1-3	TRBV7-9	CASSLALGHGNTIYF
TRBJ2-7	TRBV4-2	CASSQEADWDRAYEQYF
TRBJ2-7	TRBV10-3	CATGTGRSEQYF
TRBJ1-2	TRBV5-4	CASSLDGVEGYTF
TRBJ2-2	TRBV11-3	CASSPRGYTGELFF
TRBJ2-5	TRBV7-2	CASSELQETQYF
TRBJ1-4	TRBV29-1	CSVDWGGEKLFF
TRBJ1-1	TRBV12-3/TRBV12-4	CASSPRGQGNTEAFF
TRBJ1-1	TRBV19	CASSLSGLATEAFF